This is a list of T cell receptor beta chains from one sample in a study of blood T cell repertoires in COVID-19. Sequencing used immunoSEQ multiplex PCR; TCRdb keeps in-frame clones, though not all of them. The sample includes under 150,000 clones, around 85% of them seen just once. The specimen was peripheral blood. The receptor set was obtained from a human donor in a cohort sampled during active COVID-19. Both conserved end residues are part of each CDR3. Fields, in order: CDR3 protein, CDR3 DNA, clone size, V gene, D gene, J gene. A D gene is named only where the DNA matches it firmly. Size is omitted from some rows. Given values are once, few, many or a class for expanded clones.

CDR3aa: CATSRDGATVYGYTF
CDR3nt: TGTGCCACCAGCAGAGATGGTGCGACAGTCTATGGCTACACCTTC
abundance: NA
v_gene: TRBV15
d_gene: NA
j_gene: TRBJ1-2

CDR3aa: CASSYGNTIYF
CDR3nt: TGTGCCAGCAGCTATGGAAACACCATATATTTT
abundance: NA
v_gene: TRBV12-3/TRBV12-4
d_gene: NA
j_gene: TRBJ1-3

CDR3aa: CASRGGPGGNQPQHF
CDR3nt: TGTGCCAGCAGAGGGGGACCAGGGGGCAATCAGCCCCAGCATTTT
abundance: NA
v_gene: TRBV6-5
d_gene: NA
j_gene: TRBJ1-5

CDR3aa: CASSHGGDTVEKLFF
CDR3nt: TGTGCCAGCAGCCATGGGGGGGACACAGTGGAAAAACTGTTTTTT
abundance: NA
v_gene: TRBV9
d_gene: NA
j_gene: TRBJ1-4

CDR3aa: CASRGGAQYEQYF
CDR3nt: TGTGCCAGCAGGGGAGGTGCCCAGTACGAGCAGTACTTC
abundance: once
v_gene: TRBV11-1
d_gene: NA
j_gene: TRBJ2-7

CDR3aa: CASSPDRGYGYTF
CDR3nt: TGTGCCAGCAGTCCCGACAGGGGTTATGGCTACACCTTC
abundance: few
v_gene: TRBV6-6
d_gene: TRBD1
j_gene: TRBJ1-2

CDR3aa: CASSQDWQSLAQHF
CDR3nt: TGTGCCAGCAGCCAAGATTGGCAATCTTTGGCCCAGCATTTT
abundance: NA
v_gene: TRBV4-2
d_gene: NA
j_gene: TRBJ1-5

CDR3aa: CASRYAENSYEQYF
CDR3nt: TGTGCCAGCAGGTATGCAGAAAACTCCTACGAGCAGTACTTC
abundance: NA
v_gene: TRBV28
d_gene: NA
j_gene: TRBJ2-7

CDR3aa: CASSLVQGREQYF
CDR3nt: TGTGCCAGCAGCTTAGTCCAGGGAAGGGAGCAGTACTTC
abundance: NA
v_gene: TRBV11-2
d_gene: NA
j_gene: TRBJ2-7

CDR3aa: CASSPSQGLGSIHQPQHF
CDR3nt: TGTGCCAGCAGCCCAAGCCAGGGGCTCGGGTCGATTCATCAGCCCCAGCATTTT
abundance: NA
v_gene: TRBV28
d_gene: NA
j_gene: TRBJ1-5

CDR3aa: CAWRVQGEAFF
CDR3nt: TGTGCCTGGAGAGTGCAGGGTGAAGCTTTCTTT
abundance: NA
v_gene: TRBV30
d_gene: NA
j_gene: TRBJ1-1

CDR3aa: CAWRGQGPYGYTF
CDR3nt: TGTGCCTGGAGAGGGCAGGGCCCCTATGGCTACACCTTC
abundance: NA
v_gene: TRBV30
d_gene: NA
j_gene: TRBJ1-2

CDR3aa: CASSPPGLEFHEQFF
CDR3nt: TGTGCCAGCAGCCCTCCGGGACTAGAGTTCCATGAGCAGTTCTTC
abundance: NA
v_gene: TRBV7-3
d_gene: TRBD2
j_gene: TRBJ2-1

CDR3aa: CASTSDRVNGNTIYF
CDR3nt: TGTGCCAGCACCTCTGACAGGGTGAATGGAAACACCATATATTTT
abundance: NA
v_gene: TRBV2
d_gene: TRBD1
j_gene: TRBJ1-3

CDR3aa: CASQRLAAINEQFF
CDR3nt: TGTGCCAGCCAACGACTAGCGGCCATCAATGAGCAGTTCTTC
abundance: NA
v_gene: TRBV6-5
d_gene: TRBD2
j_gene: TRBJ2-1

CDR3aa: CASSVGTMQGYTF
CDR3nt: TGTGCCAGCAGTGTCGGGACAATGCAGGGCTACACCTTC
abundance: NA
v_gene: TRBV28
d_gene: NA
j_gene: TRBJ1-2

CDR3aa: CASSRGGFSGMDNSPLHF
CDR3nt: TGTGCCAGCAGTAGAGGAGGGTTCTCTGGTATGGACAATTCACCCCTCCACTTT
abundance: NA
v_gene: TRBV6-2/TRBV6-3
d_gene: NA
j_gene: TRBJ1-6

CDR3aa: CASSPTNNEQFF
CDR3nt: TGTGCCAGCAGTCCTACGAACAATGAGCAGTTCTTC
abundance: NA
v_gene: TRBV6-6
d_gene: NA
j_gene: TRBJ2-1

CDR3aa: CASSIGGGAYNEQFF
CDR3nt: TGTGCCAGCAGCATCGGCGGGGGGGCCTACAATGAGCAGTTCTTC
abundance: NA
v_gene: TRBV5-6
d_gene: TRBD2
j_gene: TRBJ2-1

CDR3aa: CASTPFGGAKNIQYF
CDR3nt: TGTGCCAGCACCCCCTTCGGGGGAGCCAAAAACATTCAGTACTTC
abundance: NA
v_gene: TRBV7-2
d_gene: NA
j_gene: TRBJ2-4

CDR3aa: CAISETGTRGSPLHF
CDR3nt: TGTGCCATCAGTGAAACCGGGACAAGGGGTTCACCCCTCCACTTT
abundance: few
v_gene: TRBV10-3
d_gene: NA
j_gene: TRBJ1-6

CDR3aa: CASSQDWGTGRGEQYF
CDR3nt: TGCGCCAGCAGCCAAGATTGGGGGACAGGGAGGGGCGAGCAGTACTTC
abundance: NA
v_gene: TRBV4-3
d_gene: TRBD1
j_gene: TRBJ2-7

CDR3aa: CASSLMLSSFEGYTF
CDR3nt: TGTGCCAGCAGTTTAATGCTGTCGAGCTTTGAGGGCTACACCTTC
abundance: NA
v_gene: TRBV27
d_gene: NA
j_gene: TRBJ1-2